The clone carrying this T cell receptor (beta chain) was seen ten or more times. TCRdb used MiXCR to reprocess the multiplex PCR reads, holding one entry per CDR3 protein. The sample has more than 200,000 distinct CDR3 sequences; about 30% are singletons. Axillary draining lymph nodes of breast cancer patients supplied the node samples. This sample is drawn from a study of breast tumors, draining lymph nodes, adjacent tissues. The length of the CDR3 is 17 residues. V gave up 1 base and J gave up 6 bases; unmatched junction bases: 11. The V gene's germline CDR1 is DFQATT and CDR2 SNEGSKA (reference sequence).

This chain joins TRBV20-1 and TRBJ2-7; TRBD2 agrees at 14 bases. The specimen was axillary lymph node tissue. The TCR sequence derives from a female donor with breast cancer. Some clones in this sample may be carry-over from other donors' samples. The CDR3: CSARVGRRLAGGREQYF. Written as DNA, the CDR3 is TGCAGTGCTAGAGTGGGCAGGCGACTAGCGGGAGGGCGCGAGCAGTACTTC.